This TCR beta chain was identified in a study of beta chain features in type 1 diabetes. Study results and limitations: Type 1 diabetes patients had moderately but significantly shorter TCRB CDR3s in all four CD4+ subsets. VDJ junctions from patients with type 1 diabetes contained fewer insertions and more deletions.

Investigators reverse transcribed all isolated RNA, so they sequenced expressed TCRB transcripts. The method was immunoSEQ multiplex PCR; TCRdb's version includes in-frame clones alone and lacks a portion of them. This sample carries a few hundred thousand clones, 11% of them seen once, and the ten largest clones take 0.017%. CDR3 size: 13 residues. Per germline, CDR1 SGHAT and CDR2 FQNNGV. Trimming removed 1 base at V and 1 base at J, with 4 bases between. Via the markers CD45RO/CCR7/CD25/CD127/CD95/CD27, stem cell-like memory, regulatory, central memory and naive CD4+ cells were sorted. Purities over 95% were achieved in all sorted populations. Concerning this clone: Its target is not known.

The receptor comes from a man younger than 45 with type 1 diabetes. The V and J genes are TRBV11-2 and TRBJ1-1; D gene unclear. Material: naive CD4+ T cells from blood. Written as DNA, the CDR3 is TGTGCCAGCAGCTTAGCAGAGAACACTGAAGCTTTCTTT. It yields the protein CASSLAENTEAFF.